Each of the 20 T cell receptor beta chains below was sequenced from the same sample in a study of T cell repertoires in cytomegalovirus infection. MiXCR was run by TCRdb on the reads, yielding one entry per CDR3 protein. Of around 290,000 distinct CDR3 sequences in the sample, roughly 26% are singletons; the top ten hold approximately 14%. The sequenced material came from PBMCs. The receptors derive from a human donor in good health (CMV status not recorded). Some clones in this sample may be carry-over from other donors' samples.

This sequence joins TRBV29-1 and TRBJ1-1; D call uncertain. The CDR3 covers 11 residues. The V end lost 1 base, the J end lost 3 bases, and 3 bases lay between the germline ends. CDR1 SQVTM and CDR2 ANQGSEA come from the germline V gene. The CDR3 reads CSVEGYTEAFF. CDR3 in DNA: TGCAGCGTTGAAGGGTACACTGAAGCTTTCTTT.

In this sample, this clonotype turned up many times. V is TRBV25-1 and J is TRBJ1-1; 9 bases are a match to TRBD1. The junction had 5 bases not matched to a gene; V was cut back by 5 bases and J by 7 bases. CDR1 and CDR2 (germline): MGHDK, SYGVNS. CDR3 length equals 13 residues. CDR3 nucleotide sequence: TGTGCCAGCAGTCAACCGGGACAGGGTGAAGCTTTCTTT. This encodes CASSQPGQGEAFF.

This rearrangement joins TRBV5-4 to TRBJ2-5; maybe TRBD2 (5 bases). Deletions cut 2 bases from V and 2 bases from J, with 13 bases between. The germline gives CDR1 SGHNT, CDR2 YYREEE (reference sequence). The CDR3 spans 15 residues. CDR3 bases: TGTGCCAGCAGCTTCATCGGATCGGGGCAAGAGACCCAGTACTTC. Its protein product is CASSFIGSGQETQYF.

The chain combines TRBV14 with TRBJ2-5; no clear D gene. Trimming stripped 3 bases from V and 4 bases from J, with 3 bases between. CDR3 length equals 11 residues. The V gene's germline CDR1 is SGHDN and CDR2 FVKESK. The CDR3 DNA follows: TGTGCCAGCAGCCACGGAGAGACCCAGTACTTC. This sequence encodes CASSHGETQYF.

This clonotype was found many times. The chain links TRBV6-1 to TRBJ2-2; the D is unclear. V shed 2 bases and J shed 0 bases, with 10 bases lying between them. The length of the CDR3 is 16 residues. From germline, CDR1 is MNHNS and CDR2 SASEGT. CDR3 amino acids: CASSESTHTNTGELFF. The CDR3 bases are TGTGCCAGCAGTGAATCTACTCACACGAACACCGGGGAGCTGTTTTTT.

The chain links TRBV7-6 to TRBJ2-1, with TRBD2 as a possible D gene (7 bases). CDR3 length: 15 amino acids. Deletions cut 5 bases from V and 6 bases from J, with 17 bases between. Looked up from germline, CDR1 is SGHVS and CDR2 is FNYEAQ. The DNA of the CDR3 is TGTGCCAGCAGCGCAGAGTCGGGGGGCCGCAATGAGCAGTTCTTC. Translation gives CASSAESGGRNEQFF. Complete variable domain (other parts from reference TRBV7-6 and TRBJ2-1): GAGVSQSPRYKVTKRGQDVALRCDPISGHVSLYWYRQALGQGPEFLTYFNYEAQQDKSGLPNDRFSAERPEGSISTLTIQRTEQRDSAMYRCASSAESGGRNEQFFGPGTRLTVL.

The chain has TRBV20-1 and TRBJ2-3, with TRBD2 as a possible D gene (7 bases). V was trimmed by 3 bases and J by 9 bases, leaving 16 bases between them. Germline loops: CDR1 DFQATT, CDR2 SNEGSKA (reference sequence). CDR3 length equals 13 residues. CDR3 region: CSARGGPISTQYF. In DNA, the CDR3 is TGCAGTGCTAGGGGGGGGCCGATTTCCACGCAGTATTTT.

This clonotype was detected only a few times. This chain links TRBV27 with TRBJ2-5; D call uncertain. Between the trimmed V and J ends, which lost 0 bases and 4 bases, there was a span of 6 bases. Germline CDR1 is MNHEY and CDR2 is SMNVEV (reference sequence). This CDR3 is 13 amino acids long. The CDR3 sequence: CASSLSWGETQYF. CDR3 in DNA: TGTGCCAGCAGTTTATCCTGGGGAGAGACCCAGTACTTC.

This clonotype was observed many times. V gene TRBV28 combines with J gene TRBJ2-7; a possible D gene is TRBD2 (6 bases). Germline V gives CDR1 MDHEN, CDR2 SYDVKM. The length of the CDR3 is 14 residues. Between the trimmed V and J ends, which lost 7 bases and 3 bases, there was a span of 16 bases. The CDR3 sequence is CASIKGGGLYEQYF. CDR3 DNA sequence: TGTGCCAGCATTAAGGGAGGCGGTCTCTACGAGCAGTACTTC.

V is TRBV23-1 and J is TRBJ2-7; D uncertain. TRBV23-1 is an open reading frame, and its role is uncertain. V dropped 2 bases and J dropped 4 bases, with 12 bases sitting between them. The CDR3 contains 14 residues. The CDR3 sequence: CASSQPGPLYEQYF. The CDR3 DNA follows: TGCGCCAGCAGTCAACCGGGCCCTCTTTACGAGCAGTACTTC.

The rearrangement links TRBV7-9 to TRBJ1-1, with a tentative D call TRBD1 (5 bases). The CDR3 is 16 amino acids. Germline CDR1 and CDR2: SEHNR and FQNEAQ (reference sequence). V was cut by 5 bases and J by 0 bases, with 16 bases left in between. DNA of the CDR3: TGTGCCAGCAGCCTAGGACCGGGACGGTTGAACACTGAAGCTTTCTTT. This encodes CASSLGPGRLNTEAFF.

The gene calls are TRBV28 and TRBJ1-1; TRBD1 might be the D (6 bases). The V end was cut by 1 base, the J end by 3 bases, with 9 bases between. CDR1 is MDHEN and CDR2 is SYDVKM in the germline V gene. CDR3 length equals 14 residues. CDR3 DNA sequence: TGTGCCAGCAGTTTATTGGGGGCTGACACTGAAGCTTTCTTT. Protein product: CASSLLGADTEAFF.

This clonotype was observed a few times. The chain is built from TRBV6-2 or TRBV6-3 and TRBJ2-1; D may be TRBD2 (5 bases). Germline lookup yields CDR1 MNHEY and CDR2 SVGEGT. V lost 8 bases, J lost 9 bases, and 20 bases lay in between. The CDR3 covers 14 residues. The CDR3 DNA sequence: TGTGCCAGCTACTTCGCTAGCCAAGGCGGTGAGCAGTTCTTC. The encoded protein is CASYFASQGGEQFF.

This chain connects TRBV29-1 to TRBJ1-4; D unresolved. Trimming removed 0 bases from V and 5 bases from J, with 10 bases in between. CDR1 SQVTM and CDR2 ANQGSEA come from the germline V gene. The CDR3 spans 14 residues. This CDR3 reads CSVEDHATNEKLFF. CDR3 DNA: TGCAGCGTTGAAGATCACGCCACCAATGAAAAACTGTTTTTT. Filled out from reference TRBV29-1 and TRBJ1-4, the complete variable domain reads SAVISQKPSRDICQRGTSLTIQCQVDSQVTMMFWYRQQPGQSLTLIATANQGSEATYESGFVIDKFPISRPNLTFSTLTVSNMSPEDSSIYLCSVEDHATNEKLFFGSGTQLSVL.

This clonotype was counted between two and nine times. V is TRBV30 and J is TRBJ1-6; tentatively, D is TRBD1 (5 bases). Trimming left V 0 bases short and J 5 bases short, with 11 bases between. The CDR3 is made up of 15 amino acids. Germline assignment: CDR1 GTSNPN and CDR2 SVGIG (reference sequence). The CDR3 reads CAWSVRGIHNSPLHF. The CDR3, as DNA: TGTGCCTGGAGTGTACGGGGGATCCATAATTCACCCCTCCACTTT.

The sample holds a few counts of this clonotype. The chain joins TRBV20-1 to TRBJ2-1; TRBD2 matches at 12 bases. Germline CDR1 DFQATT, CDR2 SNEGSKA (reference sequence). J gave up 9 bases and V 3 bases, and 3 bases lay outside the gene matches. This CDR3 comprises 13 residues. The CDR3 nucleotides are TGCAGTGCTAGGCCTAGCGGGAGGGGTGAGCAGTTCTTC. This sequence encodes CSARPSGRGEQFF.

The chain employs TRBV28 and TRBJ2-3; weak D call: TRBD1 (7 bases). The V gene's germline CDR1 is MDHEN and CDR2 SYDVKM. The CDR3 spans 17 residues. Trimming removed 6 bases at V and 4 bases at J, with 23 bases between. This chain's CDR3 is CASSPTRGRGVADTQYF. As DNA, the CDR3 is TGTGCCAGCAGCCCAACCCGGGGCAGGGGGGTCGCAGATACGCAGTATTTT.

On this clonotype itself: A much more abundant neighbour one base away suggests this may be a read error. The chain joins TRBV7-2 to TRBJ2-1; D is perhaps TRBD2 (6 bases). This CDR3 is built from 13 residues. Germline assignment: CDR1 SGHTA and CDR2 FQGNSA. This chain's CDR3 is CACSFRLDNEQFF. The CDR3 DNA sequence: TGTGCCTGCAGCTTCCGACTAGACAATGAGCAGTTCTTC.

There are a few counts of this clonotype. V and J are TRBV15 and TRBJ2-2; no clear D. The CDR3 has 14 amino acids. V was clipped by 5 bases and J by 4 bases, with 11 bases between them. The V gene's germline CDR1 is LNHNV and CDR2 YYDKDF (reference sequence). In DNA form, the CDR3 reads TGTGCCACCAGCCCAAGGCCCGGCACCGGGGAGCTGTTTTTT. Its protein product is CATSPRPGTGELFF.

As to this clonotype: This clone may be a read error of a much larger clone one base away. The chain links TRBV7-2 to TRBJ1-2, with 9 bases aligning to TRBD1. The CDR3 has 15 residues. Trimming at V came to 5 bases and at J to 9 bases, leaving 13 bases not matched to a gene. CDR1 SGHTA and CDR2 FQGNSA come from the germline V gene. CDR3 nucleotide sequence: TGTGCCAGCAGCCCAACTCAACAGGGGGCGCGGTGCTACACCTTC. Encoded protein: CASSPTQQGARCYTF.